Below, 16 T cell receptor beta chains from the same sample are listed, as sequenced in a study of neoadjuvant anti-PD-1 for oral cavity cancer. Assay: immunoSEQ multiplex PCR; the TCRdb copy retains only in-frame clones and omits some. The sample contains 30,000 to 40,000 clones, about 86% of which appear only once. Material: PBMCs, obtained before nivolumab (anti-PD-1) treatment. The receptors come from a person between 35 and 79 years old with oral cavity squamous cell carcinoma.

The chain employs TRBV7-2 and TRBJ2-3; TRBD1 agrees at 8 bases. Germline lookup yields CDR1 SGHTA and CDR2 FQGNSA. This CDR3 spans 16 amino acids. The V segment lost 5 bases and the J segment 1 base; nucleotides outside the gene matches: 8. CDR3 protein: CASSTQGDPRTDTQYF. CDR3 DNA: TGTGCCAGCAGCACACAGGGGGACCCTCGCACAGATACGCAGTATTTT.

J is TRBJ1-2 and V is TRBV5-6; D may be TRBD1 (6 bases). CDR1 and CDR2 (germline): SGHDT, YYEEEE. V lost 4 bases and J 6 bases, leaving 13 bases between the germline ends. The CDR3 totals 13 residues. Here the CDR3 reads CASSTAQGDGYTF. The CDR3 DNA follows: TGTGCCAGCAGCACCGCACAGGGCGATGGCTACACCTTC.

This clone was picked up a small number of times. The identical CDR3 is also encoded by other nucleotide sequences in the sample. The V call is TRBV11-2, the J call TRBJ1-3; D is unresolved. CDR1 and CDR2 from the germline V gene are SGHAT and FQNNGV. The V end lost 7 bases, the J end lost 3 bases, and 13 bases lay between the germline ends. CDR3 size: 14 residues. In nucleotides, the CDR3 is TGTGCCAGCAAACGACTCGGGGATGGAAACACCATATATTTT. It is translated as CASKRLGDGNTIYF.

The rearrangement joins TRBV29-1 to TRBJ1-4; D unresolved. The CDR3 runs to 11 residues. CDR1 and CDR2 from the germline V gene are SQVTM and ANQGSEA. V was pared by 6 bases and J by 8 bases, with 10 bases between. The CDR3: CSVRAEEKLFF. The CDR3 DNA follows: TGCAGCGTCCGAGCCGAGGAAAAACTGTTTTTT.

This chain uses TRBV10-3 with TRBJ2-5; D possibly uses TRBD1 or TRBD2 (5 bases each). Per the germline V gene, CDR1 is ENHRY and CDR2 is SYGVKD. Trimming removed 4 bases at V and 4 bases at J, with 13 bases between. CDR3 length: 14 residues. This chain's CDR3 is CAISARDHTETQYF. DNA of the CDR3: TGTGCCATCAGTGCCCGGGACCACACAGAGACCCAGTACTTC.

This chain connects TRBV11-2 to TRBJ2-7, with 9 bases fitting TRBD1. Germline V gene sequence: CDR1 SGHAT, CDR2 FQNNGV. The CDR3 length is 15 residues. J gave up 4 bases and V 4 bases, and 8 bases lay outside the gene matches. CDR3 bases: TGTGCCAGCAGCTCCCTCCGGGACAGGGTGTACGAGCAGTACTTC. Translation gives CASSSLRDRVYEQYF.

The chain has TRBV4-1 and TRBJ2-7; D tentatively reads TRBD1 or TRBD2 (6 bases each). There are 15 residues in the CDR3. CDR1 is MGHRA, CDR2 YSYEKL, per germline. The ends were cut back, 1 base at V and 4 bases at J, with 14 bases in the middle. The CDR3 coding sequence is TGCGCCAGCAGCCAAGTCCGGGGGCATCAGTACGAGCAGTACTTC. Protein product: CASSQVRGHQYEQYF.

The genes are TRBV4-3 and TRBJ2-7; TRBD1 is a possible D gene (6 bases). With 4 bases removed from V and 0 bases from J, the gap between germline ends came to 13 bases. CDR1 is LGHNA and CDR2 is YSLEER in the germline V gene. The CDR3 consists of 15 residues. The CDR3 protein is CASSPGEDSSYEQYF. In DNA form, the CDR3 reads TGCGCCAGCAGCCCGGGCGAGGACAGCTCCTACGAGCAGTACTTC.

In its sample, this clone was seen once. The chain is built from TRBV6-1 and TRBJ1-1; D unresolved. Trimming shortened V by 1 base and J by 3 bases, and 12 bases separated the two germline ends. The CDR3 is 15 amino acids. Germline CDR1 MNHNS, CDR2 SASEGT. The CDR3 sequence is CASSEDSQRDTEAFF. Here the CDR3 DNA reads TGTGCCAGCAGTGAAGACTCCCAAAGGGACACTGAAGCTTTCTTT.

CDR3 amino acids: CASSEVGGGYEQYF. The CDR3 nucleotides read TGTGCCAGCAGTGAAGTGGGAGGGGGCTACGAGCAGTACTTC. The genes are TRBV6-1 and TRBJ2-7, with D perhaps matching TRBD2 (7 bases). Trimming cost V 1 base and J 3 bases, with 10 bases left between them. CDR1 is MNHNS, CDR2 SASEGT, per germline. The CDR3 loop spans 14 amino acids.

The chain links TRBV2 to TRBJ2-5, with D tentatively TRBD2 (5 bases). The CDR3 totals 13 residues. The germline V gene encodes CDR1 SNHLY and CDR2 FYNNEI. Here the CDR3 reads CVSGWYIGETQYF. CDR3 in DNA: TGTGTCTCGGGATGGTACATCGGGGAGACCCAGTACTTC.

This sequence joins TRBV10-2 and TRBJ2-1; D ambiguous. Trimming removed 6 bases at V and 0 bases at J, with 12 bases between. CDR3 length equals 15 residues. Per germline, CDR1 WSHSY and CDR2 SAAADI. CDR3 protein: CASRYQQSSYNEQFF. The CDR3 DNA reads TGCGCCAGCAGATACCAGCAGAGCTCCTACAATGAGCAGTTCTTC.

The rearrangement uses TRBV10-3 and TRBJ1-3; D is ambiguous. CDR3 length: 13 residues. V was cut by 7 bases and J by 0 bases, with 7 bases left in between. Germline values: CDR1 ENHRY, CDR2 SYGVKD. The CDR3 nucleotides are TGTGCCATCAAGGAAGCCTCTGGAAACACCATATATTTT. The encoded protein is CAIKEASGNTIYF.

The CDR3: CASSYGETQYF. The CDR3 DNA reads TGTGCCAGCAGTTACGGAGAGACCCAGTACTTC. The J gene is TRBJ2-5, the V gene TRBV6-6; D is unresolved. The ends were cut back, 2 bases at V and 4 bases at J, with 2 bases in the middle. The CDR3 runs to 11 residues. The germline gives CDR1 MNHNY, CDR2 SVGAGI (reference sequence).

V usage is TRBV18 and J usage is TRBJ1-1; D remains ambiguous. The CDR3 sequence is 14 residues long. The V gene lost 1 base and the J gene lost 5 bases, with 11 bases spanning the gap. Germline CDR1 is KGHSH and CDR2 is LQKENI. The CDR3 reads CASSPQVLETEAFF. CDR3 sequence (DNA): TGTGCCAGCTCACCACAGGTACTAGAAACTGAAGCTTTCTTT.

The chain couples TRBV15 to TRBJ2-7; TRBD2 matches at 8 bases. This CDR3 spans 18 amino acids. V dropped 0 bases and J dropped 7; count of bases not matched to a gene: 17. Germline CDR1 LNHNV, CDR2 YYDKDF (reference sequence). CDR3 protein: CATSRDRGTLAGTGEQYF. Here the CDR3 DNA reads TGTGCCACCAGCAGAGATAGGGGGACCTTAGCGGGGACGGGTGAGCAGTACTTC.